This T cell receptor (beta chain) was recovered during a study of blood T cell repertoires in COVID-19. Study as a whole: From the United States, Italy and Spain came samples of acute and convalescent COVID-19.

CDR3 length: 14 residues. Germline CDR1 SGHTA, CDR2 FQGNSA. The V segment lost 8 bases and the J segment 6 bases; nucleotides outside the gene matches: 9. Authors' methods: Nucleated cell counts were estimated from reference gene primer amplification. Generated by immunoSEQ multiplex PCR, the TCRdb table keeps only in-frame clones and is missing some. Clonal size and the V and J genes are those of that table, whereas D and trimming came from the DNA. The sample yields 300,000 to 400,000 clones, more than 90% seen once. Participants in the exposed group had met a COVID-19 case in the 2 weeks before joining the study.

The chain couples TRBV7-2 to TRBJ2-2, with 7 bases lining up with TRBD2. The sequenced material came from PBMCs or T cells enriched from blood (not recorded which). The receptor comes from a woman aged 30 to 39 who had been exposed to COVID-19. CDR3: CASRKLALAGELFF. The CDR3 nucleotides are TGTGCCAGCCGAAAACTAGCGTTGGCCGGGGAGCTGTTTTTT.